These T cell receptor beta chains were read from a single sample in a study of identical twins. TCRdb independently ran MiXCR on the 5' RACE reads; one entry per CDR3 protein. The repertoire holds fewer than 350,000 distinct CDR3 sequences, with about 8.9% as singletons. These same data were also listed under a study on yellow fever vaccine responses in identical twins.

The sample comprised memory (CD45RO+) T cells sorted from blood. These TCRs come from a woman aged 18 to 35 in good health. CDR3s include the opening cysteine and the closing phenylalanine or tryptophan. The D gene is left open where the match is weak. Only some rows state a clone size, as once, few, many or a class for expanded clones.

-	15	TRBV28	TRBJ1-2	TRBD1	CASSLSGTGNYGYTF	TGTGCCAGCAGCCTATCCGGGACAGGGAACTATGGCTACACCTTC
many	15	TRBV5-1	TRBJ2-3	-	CASSLDEPSTDTQYF	TGCGCCAGCAGCTTGGACGAGCCTAGCACAGATACGCAGTATTTT
many	14	TRBV12-3/TRBV12-4	TRBJ1-1	TRBD1	CASSPRQGGTEAFF	TGTGCCAGCAGTCCTAGACAGGGTGGCACTGAAGCTTTCTTT
-	14	TRBV6-1	TRBJ2-3	-	CASSPDASTDTQYF	TGTGCCAGCAGTCCAGATGCTAGCACAGATACGCAGTATTTT
-	13	TRBV28	TRBJ1-2	-	CASSRHDSYGYTF	TGTGCCAGCAGCCGCCACGACAGCTATGGCTACACCTTC
-	13	TRBV27	TRBJ2-3	-	CASTPRHTDTQYF	TGTGCCAGCACACCCCGACACACAGATACGCAGTATTTT
many	15	TRBV19	TRBJ2-1	TRBD2	CASSIPSGIVNEQFF	TGTGCCAGTAGTATCCCTAGCGGGATAGTCAATGAGCAGTTCTTC
many	13	TRBV25-1	TRBJ2-2	-	CASSVQNTGELFF	TGTGCCAGCAGTGTACAGAACACCGGGGAGCTGTTTTTT
many	13	TRBV4-1	TRBJ2-2	-	CASSQVQGWELFF	TGCGCCAGCAGCCAAGTTCAGGGCTGGGAGCTGTTTTTT
-	13	TRBV24-1	TRBJ2-1	-	CATSPGRVYEQFF	TGTGCCACTTCCCCGGGCAGGGTATATGAGCAGTTCTTC
few	16	TRBV6-5	TRBJ2-1	-	CASSQLRGGGRDEQFF	TGTGCCAGCAGTCAACTCAGAGGCGGGGGCAGGGATGAGCAGTTCTTC
few	14	TRBV6-1	TRBJ2-3	TRBD2	CASSSRRTSDTQYF	TGTGCCAGCAGCTCTAGAAGGACTAGCGATACGCAGTATTTT
many	14	TRBV7-2	TRBJ2-1	TRBD2	CASRIAGQGNEQFF	TGTGCCAGCAGAATAGCGGGGCAAGGCAATGAGCAGTTCTTC
few	14	TRBV29-1	TRBJ2-3	TRBD2	CSVGTSGYTDTQYF	TGCAGCGTTGGGACTAGCGGGTACACAGATACGCAGTATTTT
few	14	TRBV14	TRBJ2-1	-	CASSQAPPRNEQFF	TGTGCCAGCAGCCAAGCCCCTCCTAGGAATGAGCAGTTCTTC
few	14	TRBV28	TRBJ2-1	-	CASSLYGMVDEQFF	TGTGCCAGCAGTTTATACGGGATGGTCGATGAGCAGTTCTTC
few	14	TRBV20-1	TRBJ1-2	TRBD1	CSAIDHRGRIGYTF	TGCAGTGCTATAGACCACAGGGGGCGGATAGGCTACACCTTC
-	15	TRBV6-1	TRBJ1-1	-	CASSEAATGNTEAFF	TGTGCCAGCAGTGAAGCGGCCACCGGAAACACTGAAGCTTTCTTT
-	16	TRBV28	TRBJ1-4	TRBD1	CASSPLWVGTEEKLFF	TGTGCCAGCAGTCCGCTTTGGGTCGGGACAGAAGAAAAACTGTTTTTT
many	16	TRBV24-1	TRBJ2-3	TRBD1	CATSGGQGTSTDTQYF	TGTGCCACCAGTGGCGGACAGGGGACTAGCACAGATACGCAGTATTTT
few	14	TRBV20-1	TRBJ1-5	-	CSAKAGGGNQPQHF	TGCAGTGCTAAGGCAGGAGGGGGCAATCAGCCCCAGCATTTT
-	14	TRBV7-8	TRBJ2-2	TRBD2	CASSGGVNTGELFF	TGTGCCAGCAGCGGGGGGGTAAACACCGGGGAGCTGTTTTTT
-	11	TRBV2	TRBJ2-5	-	CASGWKETQYF	TGTGCCAGCGGATGGAAAGAGACCCAGTACTTC
many	16	TRBV12-3/TRBV12-4	TRBJ1-1	TRBD1	CASSLVPTGGGTEAFF	TGTGCCAGCAGTTTGGTGCCCACAGGGGGTGGCACTGAAGCTTTCTTT
many	15	TRBV28	TRBJ1-1	TRBD1	CASSPDRAENTEAFF	TGTGCCAGCAGTCCCGACAGGGCGGAAAACACTGAAGCTTTCTTT
-	16	TRBV4-2	TRBJ2-5	TRBD2	CASSQGGLADQETQYF	TGTGCCAGCAGCCAGGGGGGACTAGCGGACCAAGAGACCCAGTACTTC
many	12	TRBV14	TRBJ2-7	-	CASSQVQNEQYF	TGTGCCAGCAGCCAAGTTCAGAACGAGCAGTACTTC
-	15	TRBV6-1	TRBJ2-7	-	CASSGNRDRSYEQYF	TGTGCCAGCAGTGGTAACAGGGACCGCTCCTACGAGCAGTACTTC
-	14	TRBV5-1	TRBJ2-1	-	CASSLEQGFYEQFF	TGCGCCAGCAGCTTGGAGCAGGGATTCTATGAGCAGTTCTTC
many	13	TRBV5-1	TRBJ1-6	-	CASSLDRVSPLHF	TGCGCCAGCAGCTTGGATCGGGTTTCACCCCTCCACTTT
many	13	TRBV5-5	TRBJ2-4	TRBD1	CASSLVGQGIQYF	TGTGCCAGCAGCTTGGTGGGACAGGGTATTCAGTACTTC
few	16	TRBV20-1	TRBJ2-1	TRBD2	CSARDRLAGHYNEQFF	TGCAGTGCTAGAGATCGACTAGCGGGGCACTACAATGAGCAGTTCTTC
many	14	TRBV10-3	TRBJ1-1	-	CAISEWRGNTEAFF	TGTGCCATCAGTGAGTGGAGGGGCAACACTGAAGCTTTCTTT
few	15	TRBV6-1	TRBJ1-2	-	CASSGSVSPYYGYTF	TGTGCCAGCAGTGGATCGGTCTCCCCATACTATGGCTACACCTTC
many	15	TRBV4-2	TRBJ2-5	TRBD2	CASSQGRSGGETQYF	TGTGCCAGCAGCCAAGGCCGCTCGGGGGGGGAGACCCAGTACTTC
-	14	TRBV2	TRBJ2-1	TRBD2	CASSYGGSYNEQFF	TGTGCCAGCAGTTACGGGGGGAGCTACAATGAGCAGTTCTTC
few	14	TRBV2	TRBJ2-1	-	CASKVSPGRDEQFF	TGTGCCAGCAAAGTTTCACCAGGACGGGATGAGCAGTTCTTC
few	13	TRBV6-2/TRBV6-3	TRBJ2-2	-	CAHKGRDGGELFF	TGTGCCCACAAAGGAAGGGATGGCGGGGAGCTGTTTTTT
many	14	TRBV29-1	TRBJ2-3	TRBD2	CSAKRGTSSDTQYF	TGCAGCGCCAAGCGTGGGACTAGCTCAGATACGCAGTATTTT
few	14	TRBV29-1	TRBJ1-1	-	CSVEGQGSNTEAFF	TGCAGCGTTGAGGGGCAGGGGTCGAACACTGAAGCTTTCTTT
many	15	TRBV12-3/TRBV12-4	TRBJ2-1	-	CASSFSGAYYNEQFF	TGTGCCAGCAGTTTTAGCGGCGCCTATTACAATGAGCAGTTCTTC
few	13	TRBV20-1	TRBJ2-1	TRBD1	CSASGQGANEQFF	TGCAGTGCTTCCGGACAGGGGGCCAATGAGCAGTTCTTC
-	15	TRBV5-1	TRBJ2-1	TRBD2	CASSLATSGGVGQFF	TGCGCCAGCAGCTTGGCCACTAGCGGGGGGGTCGGGCAGTTCTTC
many	13	TRBV20-1	TRBJ2-1	TRBD2	CSAPGTNRDEQFF	TGCAGTGCTCCCGGGACTAATCGAGATGAGCAGTTCTTC
many	15	TRBV5-6	TRBJ2-2	-	CASSLEGLNTGELFF	TGTGCCAGCAGCCTGGAAGGGTTGAACACCGGGGAGCTGTTTTTT
many	17	TRBV12-3/TRBV12-4	TRBJ1-1	-	CASSFRGMPTANTEAFF	TGTGCCAGCAGTTTCAGAGGGATGCCAACTGCGAACACTGAAGCTTTCTTT